This T cell receptor (beta chain) was recorded in a study of blood T cell repertoires in COVID-19. As for the study in general: Nucleic acid was either cDNA or gDNA, and it came from T cells, B-cell-depleted T cells, or PBMCs.

Authors' methods: By means of reference gene primer amplification, nucleated cell counts were estimated. The protocol was immunoSEQ multiplex PCR, while the TCRdb copy is restricted to in-frame clones and leaves out a portion. From that table come the V and J calls and clone size; the DNA was used to work out D and trimming. Altogether around 47,000 clones are present, roughly 91% being singletons, with the ten largest covering roughly 10%. The germline CDR1 and CDR2 sequences are SSHAT and FNYEAQ (reference sequence). J was trimmed by 1 base and V by 4 bases; bases with no gene match: 1. This CDR3 is built from 15 residues.

What was sequenced was peripheral blood. This chain uses TRBV7-7 with TRBJ2-1; 10 positions agree with TRBD1. The clonotype was recovered from a man older than 75 with active or convalescent COVID-19. The CDR3 protein is CASSSGQGSYNEQFF. The CDR3 bases are TGTGCCAGCAGCTCGGGACAGGGGTCCTACAATGAGCAGTTCTTC.